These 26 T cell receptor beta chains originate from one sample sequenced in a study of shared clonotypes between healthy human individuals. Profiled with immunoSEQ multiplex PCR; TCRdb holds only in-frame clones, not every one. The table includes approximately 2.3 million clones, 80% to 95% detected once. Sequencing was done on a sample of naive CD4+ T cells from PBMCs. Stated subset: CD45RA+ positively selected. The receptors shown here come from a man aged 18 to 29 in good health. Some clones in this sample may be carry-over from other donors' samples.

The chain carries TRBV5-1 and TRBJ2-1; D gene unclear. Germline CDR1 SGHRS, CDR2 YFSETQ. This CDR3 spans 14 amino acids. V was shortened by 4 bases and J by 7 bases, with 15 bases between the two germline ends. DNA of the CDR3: TGCGCCAGCAGCCCCCAACTGGGGTTAAATGAGCAGTTCTTC. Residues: CASSPQLGLNEQFF.

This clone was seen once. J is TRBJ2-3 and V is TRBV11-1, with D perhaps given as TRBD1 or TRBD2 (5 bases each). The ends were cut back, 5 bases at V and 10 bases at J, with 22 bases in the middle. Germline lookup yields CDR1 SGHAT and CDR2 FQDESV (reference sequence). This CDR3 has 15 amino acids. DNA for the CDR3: TGTGCCAGCAGCGATCAGTTGCTCGGGGCTCAGCCGCAGTATTTT. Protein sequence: CASSDQLLGAQPQYF.

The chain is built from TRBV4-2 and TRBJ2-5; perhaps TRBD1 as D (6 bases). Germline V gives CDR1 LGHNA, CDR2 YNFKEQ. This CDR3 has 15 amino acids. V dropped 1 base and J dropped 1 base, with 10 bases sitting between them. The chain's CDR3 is CASSQGGRTQETQYF. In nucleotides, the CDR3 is TGTGCCAGCAGCCAAGGGGGGCGTACCCAAGAGACCCAGTACTTC.

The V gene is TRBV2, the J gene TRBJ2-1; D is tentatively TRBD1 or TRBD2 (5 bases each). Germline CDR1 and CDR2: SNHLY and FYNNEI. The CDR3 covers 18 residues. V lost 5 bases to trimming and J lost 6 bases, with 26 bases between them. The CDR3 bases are TGTGCCAGCAGTTTATTAGGGGAATACTGGGGTCGGGGCAATGAGCAGTTCTTC. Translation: CASSLLGEYWGRGNEQFF.

This CDR3 reads CSGDRGRGGELFF. The CDR3 bases are TGCAGCGGGGACAGGGGAAGGGGCGGGGAGCTGTTTTTT. The gene calls are TRBV29-1 and TRBJ2-2; TRBD1 agrees at 10 bases. Germline V gene sequence: CDR1 SQVTM, CDR2 ANQGSEA. The CDR3 covers 13 residues. V gave up 7 bases and J gave up 7 bases; unmatched junction bases: 6.

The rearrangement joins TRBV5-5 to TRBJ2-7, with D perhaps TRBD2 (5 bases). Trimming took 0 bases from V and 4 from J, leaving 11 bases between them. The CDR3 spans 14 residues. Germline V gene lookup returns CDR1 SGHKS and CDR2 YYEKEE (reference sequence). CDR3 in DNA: TGTGCCAGCAGCTTGGGACTATCCATTTACGAGCAGTACTTC. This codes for CASSLGLSIYEQYF.

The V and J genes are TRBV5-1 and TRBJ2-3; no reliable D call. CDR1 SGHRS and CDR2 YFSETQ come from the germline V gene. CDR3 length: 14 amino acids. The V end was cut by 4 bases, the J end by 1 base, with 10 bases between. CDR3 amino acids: CASSIGSRTDTQYF. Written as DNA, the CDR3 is TGCGCCAGCAGCATAGGATCTCGCACAGATACGCAGTATTTT.

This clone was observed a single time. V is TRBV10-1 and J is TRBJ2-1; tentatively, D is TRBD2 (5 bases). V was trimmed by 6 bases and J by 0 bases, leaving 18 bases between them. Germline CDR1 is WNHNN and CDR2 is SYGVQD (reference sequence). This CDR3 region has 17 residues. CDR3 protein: CASSGKRQAASYNEQFF. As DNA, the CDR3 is TGCGCCAGCAGCGGCAAGAGGCAAGCGGCCTCCTACAATGAGCAGTTCTTC.

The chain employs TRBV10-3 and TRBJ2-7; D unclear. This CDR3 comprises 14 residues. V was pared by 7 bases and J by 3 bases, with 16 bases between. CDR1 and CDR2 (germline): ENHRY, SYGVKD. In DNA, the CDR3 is TGTGCCATCACCCGAGGTGGAGCCCACTACGAGCAGTACTTC. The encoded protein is CAITRGGAHYEQYF.

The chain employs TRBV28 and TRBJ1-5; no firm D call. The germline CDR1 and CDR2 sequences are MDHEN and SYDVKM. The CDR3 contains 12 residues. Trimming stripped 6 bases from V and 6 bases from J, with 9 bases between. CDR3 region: CASRLGPQPQHF. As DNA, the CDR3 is TGTGCCAGCAGACTTGGCCCTCAGCCCCAGCATTTT.

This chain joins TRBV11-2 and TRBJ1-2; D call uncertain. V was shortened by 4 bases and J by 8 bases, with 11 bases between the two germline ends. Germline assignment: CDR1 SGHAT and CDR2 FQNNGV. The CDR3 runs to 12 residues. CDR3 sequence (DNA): TGTGCCAGCAGCTCTATCAGTGGCGGCTACACCTTC. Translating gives CASSSISGGYTF.

CDR3 coding DNA: TGTGCCAGCAGTTCTGCTAGCGGGGTAATCTACAATGAGCAGTTCTTC. Its translation: CASSSASGVIYNEQFF. The chain employs TRBV27 and TRBJ2-1; 9 positions match TRBD2. This CDR3 spans 16 amino acids. Germline V gene data show CDR1 as MNHEY and CDR2 as SMNVEV (reference sequence). J lost 3 bases, V lost 4 bases, and 7 bases had no gene match.

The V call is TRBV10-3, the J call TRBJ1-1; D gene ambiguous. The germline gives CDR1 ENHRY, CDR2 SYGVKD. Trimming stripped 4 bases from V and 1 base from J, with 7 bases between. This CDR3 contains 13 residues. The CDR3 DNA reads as TGTGCCATCAGTGTATCGCCGAACACTGAAGCTTTCTTT. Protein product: CAISVSPNTEAFF.

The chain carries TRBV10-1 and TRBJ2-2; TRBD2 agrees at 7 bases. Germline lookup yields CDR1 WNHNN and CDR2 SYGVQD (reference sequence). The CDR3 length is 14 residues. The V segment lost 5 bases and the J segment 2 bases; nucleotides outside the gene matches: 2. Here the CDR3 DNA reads TGCGCCAGCAGTACTAGCGCAAACACCGGGGAGCTGTTTTTT. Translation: CASSTSANTGELFF.

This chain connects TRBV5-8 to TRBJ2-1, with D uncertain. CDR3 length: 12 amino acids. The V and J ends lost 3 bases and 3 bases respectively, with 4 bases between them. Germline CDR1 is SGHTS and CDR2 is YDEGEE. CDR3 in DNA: TGTGCCAGCAGCTCCAACTACAATGAGCAGTTCTTC. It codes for CASSSNYNEQFF.

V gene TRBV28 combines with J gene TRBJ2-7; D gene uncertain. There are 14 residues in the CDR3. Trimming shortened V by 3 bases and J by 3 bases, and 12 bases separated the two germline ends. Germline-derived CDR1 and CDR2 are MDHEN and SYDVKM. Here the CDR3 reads CASSLPNPNYEQYF. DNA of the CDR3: TGTGCCAGCAGTTTGCCTAACCCAAACTACGAGCAGTACTTC. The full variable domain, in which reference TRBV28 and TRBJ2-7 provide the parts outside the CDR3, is DVKVTQSSRYLVKRTGEKVFLECVQDMDHENMFWYRQDPGLGLRLIYFSYDVKMKEKGDIPEGYSVSREKKERFSLILESASTNQTSMYLCASSLPNPNYEQYFGPGTRLTVT.

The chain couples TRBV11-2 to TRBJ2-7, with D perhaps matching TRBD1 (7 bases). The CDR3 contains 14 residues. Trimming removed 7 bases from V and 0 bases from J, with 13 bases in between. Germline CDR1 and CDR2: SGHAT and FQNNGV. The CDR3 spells CASTRRGLSYEQYF. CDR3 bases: TGTGCCAGCACCCGGAGGGGGCTCTCCTACGAGCAGTACTTC.

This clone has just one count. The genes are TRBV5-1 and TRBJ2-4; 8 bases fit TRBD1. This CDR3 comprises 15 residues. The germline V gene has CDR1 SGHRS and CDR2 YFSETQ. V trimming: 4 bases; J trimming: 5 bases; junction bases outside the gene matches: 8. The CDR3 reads CASSIEPGQENIQYF. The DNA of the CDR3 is TGCGCCAGCAGCATAGAACCGGGACAGGAAAACATTCAGTACTTC.

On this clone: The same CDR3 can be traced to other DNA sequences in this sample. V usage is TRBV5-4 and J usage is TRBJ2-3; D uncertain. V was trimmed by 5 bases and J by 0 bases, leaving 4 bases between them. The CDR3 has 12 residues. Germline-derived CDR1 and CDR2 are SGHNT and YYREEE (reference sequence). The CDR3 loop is CASSVSTDTQYF. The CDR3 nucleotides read TGTGCCAGCAGTGTTAGCACAGATACGCAGTATTTT.

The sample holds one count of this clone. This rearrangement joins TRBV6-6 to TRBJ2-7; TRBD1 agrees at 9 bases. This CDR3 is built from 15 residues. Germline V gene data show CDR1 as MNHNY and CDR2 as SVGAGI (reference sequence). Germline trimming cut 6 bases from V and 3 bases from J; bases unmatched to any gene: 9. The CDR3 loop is CASSPRTGAIYEQYF. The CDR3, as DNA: TGTGCCAGCAGCCCACGGACAGGGGCGATCTACGAGCAGTACTTC.

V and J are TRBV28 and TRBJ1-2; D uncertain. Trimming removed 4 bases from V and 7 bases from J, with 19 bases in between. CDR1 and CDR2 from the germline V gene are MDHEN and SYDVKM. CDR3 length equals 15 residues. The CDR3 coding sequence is TGTGCCAGCAGTTCACATAATACTATCGGTGGTGGCTACACCTTC. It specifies CASSSHNTIGGGYTF.

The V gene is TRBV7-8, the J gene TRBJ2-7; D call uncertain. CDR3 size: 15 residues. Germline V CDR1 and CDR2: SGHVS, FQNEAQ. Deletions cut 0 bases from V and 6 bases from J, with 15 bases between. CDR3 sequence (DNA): TGTGCCAGCAGCTTAGCGAAGGGAAGGATCGGCGAGCAGTACTTC. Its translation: CASSLAKGRIGEQYF.

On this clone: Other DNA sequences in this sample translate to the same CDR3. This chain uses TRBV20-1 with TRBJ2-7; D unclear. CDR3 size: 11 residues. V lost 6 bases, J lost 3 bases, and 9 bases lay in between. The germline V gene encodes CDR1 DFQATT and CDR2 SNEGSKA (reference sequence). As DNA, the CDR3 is TGCAGTGCCCGGCGGAGCTACGAGCAGTACTTC. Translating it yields CSARRSYEQYF.

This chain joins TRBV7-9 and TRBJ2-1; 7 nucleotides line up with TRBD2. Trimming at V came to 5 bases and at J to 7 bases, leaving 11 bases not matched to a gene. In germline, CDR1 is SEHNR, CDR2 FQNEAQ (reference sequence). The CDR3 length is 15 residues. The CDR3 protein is CASSLRVGLNNEQFF. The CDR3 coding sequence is TGTGCCAGCAGCCTAAGGGTGGGACTAAATAATGAGCAGTTCTTC.

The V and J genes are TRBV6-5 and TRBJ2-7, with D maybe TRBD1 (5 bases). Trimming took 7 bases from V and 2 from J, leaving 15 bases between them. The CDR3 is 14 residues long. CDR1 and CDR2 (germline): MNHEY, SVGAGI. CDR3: CASTPGDSPYEQYF. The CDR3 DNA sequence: TGTGCCAGCACCCCCGGCGACAGTCCCTACGAGCAGTACTTC.

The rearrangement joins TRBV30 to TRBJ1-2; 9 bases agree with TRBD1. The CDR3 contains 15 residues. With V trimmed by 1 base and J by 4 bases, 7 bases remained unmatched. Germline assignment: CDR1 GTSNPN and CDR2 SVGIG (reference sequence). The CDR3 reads CAWSEGTGRIYGYTF. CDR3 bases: TGTGCCTGGAGTGAGGGGACAGGGAGGATCTATGGCTACACCTTC.